This TCR beta chain was found in a study of blood T cell repertoires in COVID-19. The overall study: PBMCs, B-cell-depleted T cells, or T cells were the source of the cDNA or gDNA that made up the material.

Repertoires were generated with immunoSEQ multiplex PCR, while TCRdb's copy carries only in-frame clones and drops some. The table lists around 60,000 clones, roughly 89% of them singletons. The receptor was derived from a man in his fifties or sixties with active COVID-19. Sequenced sample: peripheral blood.

CDR3 region: CASSRKGQTGINEQFF. The CDR3 DNA reads as TGCGCCAGCAGCCGTAAAGGACAGACAGGAATCAATGAGCAGTTCTTC. The V and J genes are TRBV5-1 and TRBJ2-1, with D maybe TRBD1 (6 bases). Germline loops: CDR1 SGHRS, CDR2 YFSETQ. Trimming removed 4 bases at V and 6 bases at J, with 20 bases between. The CDR3 has 16 amino acids.